The source of this T cell receptor (beta chain) is a study of CD8 T cells in Susac syndrome. This clonotype showed up just once. TCR beta sequencing covered blood CD8+ and CD4+ T cells. This CDR3 spans 16 amino acids. The V end lost 1 base, the J end lost 1 base, and 14 bases lay between the germline ends. CDR1 is SGDLS and CDR2 is YYNGEE in the germline V gene. RNA was extracted with the RNeasy kit, and a quantity of about 0.45 to 1 ug was reverse transcribed using random hexamers. The TCR beta CDR3 was amplified by immunoSEQ multiplex PCR across 54 Vbeta, 13 Jbeta. In TCRdb, the immunoSEQ multiplex PCR reads were re-called with MiXCR into one record per CDR3 protein. The sample includes roughly 140,000 distinct CDR3 sequences, approximately 94% of them seen just once.

This receptor was taken from a human donor with multiple sclerosis. The material sequenced was CD8+ T cells from PBMCs. The chain has TRBV9 and TRBJ1-2; no clear D gene. CDR3 amino acids: CASSVNSEKNNYGYTF. As DNA, the CDR3 is TGTGCCAGCAGCGTAAATTCAGAAAAAAATAACTATGGCTACACCTTC. The whole variable domain, filled in from reference TRBV9 and TRBJ1-2, reads DSGVTQTPKHLITATGQRVTLRCSPRSGDLSVYWYQQSLDQGLQFLIQYYNGEERAKGNILERFSAQQFPDLHSELNLSSLELGDSALYFCASSVNSEKNNYGYTFGSGTRLTVV.